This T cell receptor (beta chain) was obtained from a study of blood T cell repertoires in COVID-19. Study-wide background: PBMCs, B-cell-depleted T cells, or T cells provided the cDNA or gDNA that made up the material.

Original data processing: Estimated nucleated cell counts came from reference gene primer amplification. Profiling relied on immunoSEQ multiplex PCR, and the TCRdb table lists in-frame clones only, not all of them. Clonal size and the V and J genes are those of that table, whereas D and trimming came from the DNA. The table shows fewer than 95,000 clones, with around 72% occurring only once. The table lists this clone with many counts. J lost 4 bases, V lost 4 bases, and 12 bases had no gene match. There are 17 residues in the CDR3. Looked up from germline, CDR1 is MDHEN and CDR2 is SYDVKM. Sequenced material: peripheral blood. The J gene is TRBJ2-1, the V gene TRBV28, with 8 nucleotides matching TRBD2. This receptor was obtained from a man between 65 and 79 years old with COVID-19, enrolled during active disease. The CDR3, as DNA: TGTGCCAGCAGTTCCCAAGAACTAGCGGAAACGTACAATGAGCAGTTCTTC. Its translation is CASSSQELAETYNEQFF.